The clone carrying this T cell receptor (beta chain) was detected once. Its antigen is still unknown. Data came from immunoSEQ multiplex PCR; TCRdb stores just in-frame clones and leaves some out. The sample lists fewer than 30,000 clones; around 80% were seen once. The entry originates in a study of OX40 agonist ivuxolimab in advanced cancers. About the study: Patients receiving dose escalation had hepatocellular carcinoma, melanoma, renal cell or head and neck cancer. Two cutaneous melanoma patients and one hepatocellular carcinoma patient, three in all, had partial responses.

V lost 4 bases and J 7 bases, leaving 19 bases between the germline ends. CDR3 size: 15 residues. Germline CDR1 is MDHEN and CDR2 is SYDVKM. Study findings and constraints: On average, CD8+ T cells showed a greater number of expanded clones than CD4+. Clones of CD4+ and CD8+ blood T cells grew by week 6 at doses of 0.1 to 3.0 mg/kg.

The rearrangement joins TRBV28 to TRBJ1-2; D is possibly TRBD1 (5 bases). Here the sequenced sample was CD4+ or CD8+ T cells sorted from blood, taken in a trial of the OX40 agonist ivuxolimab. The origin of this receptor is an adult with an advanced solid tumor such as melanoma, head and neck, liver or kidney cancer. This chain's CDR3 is CASSWRTGGVGGYTF. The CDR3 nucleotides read TGTGCCAGCAGTTGGAGAACCGGGGGGGTGGGTGGCTACACCTTC.